This T cell receptor beta chain came from a study of T cell changes during pregnancy in multiple sclerosis. Some clones are missing from TCRdb's copy, which holds only in-frame ones; the method was immunoSEQ multiplex PCR. The sample consists of about 100,000 clones, roughly 92% of them appearing once. The CDR3 has 15 amino acids. Trimming at V came to 4 bases and at J to 7 bases, leaving 11 bases not matched to a gene. Germline V CDR1 and CDR2: KGHSH, LQKENI. V and J are TRBV18 and TRBJ2-7; 9 bases match TRBD1. The source material was peripheral blood, sampled in the second trimester of pregnancy. The receptor's source is a female donor with multiple sclerosis, enrolled in a pregnancy study. The CDR3 region is CASSLQGATREEQYF. CDR3 DNA: TGTGCCAGCTCACTACAGGGGGCGACCCGTGAAGAGCAGTACTTC.